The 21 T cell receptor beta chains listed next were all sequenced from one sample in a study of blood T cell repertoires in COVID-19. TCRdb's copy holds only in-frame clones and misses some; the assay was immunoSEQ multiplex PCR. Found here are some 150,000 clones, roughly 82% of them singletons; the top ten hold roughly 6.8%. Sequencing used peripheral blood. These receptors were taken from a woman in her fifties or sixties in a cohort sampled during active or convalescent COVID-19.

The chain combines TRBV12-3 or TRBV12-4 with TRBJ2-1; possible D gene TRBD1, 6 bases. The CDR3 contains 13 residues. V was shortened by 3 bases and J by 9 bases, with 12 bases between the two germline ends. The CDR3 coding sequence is TGTGCCAGCAGTTTGATAGGGGGTATTGAGCAGTTCTTC. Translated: CASSLIGGIEQFF.

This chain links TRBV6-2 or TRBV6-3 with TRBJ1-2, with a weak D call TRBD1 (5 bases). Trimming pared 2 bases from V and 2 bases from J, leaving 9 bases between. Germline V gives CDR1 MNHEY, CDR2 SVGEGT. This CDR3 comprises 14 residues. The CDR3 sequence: CASSYPGQNYGYTF. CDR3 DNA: TGTGCCAGCAGTTACCCAGGGCAGAACTATGGCTACACCTTC.

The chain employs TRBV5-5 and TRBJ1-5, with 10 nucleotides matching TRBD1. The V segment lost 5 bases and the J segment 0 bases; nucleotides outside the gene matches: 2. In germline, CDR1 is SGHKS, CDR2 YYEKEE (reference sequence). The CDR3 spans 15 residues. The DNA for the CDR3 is TGTGCCAGCAGGCGGACAGGGGGTAGCAATCAGCCCCAGCATTTT. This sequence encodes CASRRTGGSNQPQHF.

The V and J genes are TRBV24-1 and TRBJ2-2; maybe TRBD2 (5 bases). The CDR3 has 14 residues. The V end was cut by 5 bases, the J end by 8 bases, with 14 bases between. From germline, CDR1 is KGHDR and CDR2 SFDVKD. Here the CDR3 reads CATSASGKEGELFF. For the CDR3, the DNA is TGTGCCACCAGTGCCTCCGGGAAAGAGGGGGAGCTGTTTTTT.

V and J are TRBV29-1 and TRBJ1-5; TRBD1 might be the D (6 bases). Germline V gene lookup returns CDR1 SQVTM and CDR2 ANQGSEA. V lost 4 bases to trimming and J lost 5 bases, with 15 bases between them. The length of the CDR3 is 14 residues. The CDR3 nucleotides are TGCAGCGTTGCGTATCAGGGGAGGGATCAGCCCCAGCATTTT. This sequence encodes CSVAYQGRDQPQHF.

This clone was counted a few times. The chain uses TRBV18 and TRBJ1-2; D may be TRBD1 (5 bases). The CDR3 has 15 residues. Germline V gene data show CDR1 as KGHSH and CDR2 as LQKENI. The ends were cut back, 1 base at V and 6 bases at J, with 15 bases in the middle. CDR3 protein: CASSPRGAGGDGYTF. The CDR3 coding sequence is TGTGCCAGCTCACCACGAGGGGCCGGAGGGGATGGCTACACCTTC.

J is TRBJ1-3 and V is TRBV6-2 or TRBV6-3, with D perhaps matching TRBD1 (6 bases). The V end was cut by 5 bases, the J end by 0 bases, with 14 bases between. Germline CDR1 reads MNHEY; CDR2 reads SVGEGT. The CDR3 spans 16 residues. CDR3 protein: CASSRRDTRSGNTIYF. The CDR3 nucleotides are TGTGCCAGCAGTCGCCGGGACACTCGCTCTGGAAACACCATATATTTT.

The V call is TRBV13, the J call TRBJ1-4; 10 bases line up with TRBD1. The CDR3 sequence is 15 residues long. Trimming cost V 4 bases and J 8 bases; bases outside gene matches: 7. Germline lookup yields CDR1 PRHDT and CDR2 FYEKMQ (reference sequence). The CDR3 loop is CASSSPGTGDEKLFF. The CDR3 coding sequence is TGTGCCAGCAGCTCCCCCGGGACAGGGGACGAAAAACTGTTTTTT. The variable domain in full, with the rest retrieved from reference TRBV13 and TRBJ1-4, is AAGVIQSPRHLIKEKRETATLKCYPIPRHDTVYWYQQGPGQDPQFLISFYEKMQSDKGSIPDRFSAQQFSDYHSELNMSSLELGDSALYFCASSSPGTGDEKLFFGSGTQLSVL.

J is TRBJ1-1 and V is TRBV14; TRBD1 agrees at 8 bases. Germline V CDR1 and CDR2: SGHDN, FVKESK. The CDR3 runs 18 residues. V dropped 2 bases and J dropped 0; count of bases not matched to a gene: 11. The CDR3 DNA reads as TGTGCCAGCAGCCAACCGTCTGGAGTCAGGGGGCTGAACACTGAAGCTTTCTTT. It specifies CASSQPSGVRGLNTEAFF.

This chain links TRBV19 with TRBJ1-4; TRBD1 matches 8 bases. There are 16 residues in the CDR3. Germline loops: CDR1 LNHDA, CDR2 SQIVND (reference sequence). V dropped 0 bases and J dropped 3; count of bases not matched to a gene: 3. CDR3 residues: CASSIDLGQANEKLFF. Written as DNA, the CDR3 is TGTGCCAGTAGTATAGACCTGGGACAGGCTAATGAAAAACTGTTTTTT.

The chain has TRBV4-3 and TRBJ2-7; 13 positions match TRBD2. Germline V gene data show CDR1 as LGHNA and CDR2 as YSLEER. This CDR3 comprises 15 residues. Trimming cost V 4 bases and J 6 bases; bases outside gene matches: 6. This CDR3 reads CASSPGLAGNSEQYF. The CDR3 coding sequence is TGCGCCAGCAGCCCGGGACTAGCGGGAAATTCCGAGCAGTACTTC.

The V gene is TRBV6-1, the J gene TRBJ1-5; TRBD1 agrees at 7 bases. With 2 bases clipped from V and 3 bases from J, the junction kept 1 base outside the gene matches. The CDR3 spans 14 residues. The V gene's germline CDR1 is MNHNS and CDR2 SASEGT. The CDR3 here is CASSETGDNQPQHF. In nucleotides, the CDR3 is TGTGCCAGCAGTGAAACAGGGGACAATCAGCCCCAGCATTTT.

The CDR3 sequence is CASSLTLGSTGKENIQYF. As DNA, the CDR3 is TGTGCCAGCAGCTTGACCCTTGGTTCTACAGGGAAGGAGAACATTCAGTACTTC. V and J are TRBV5-6 and TRBJ2-4; D possibly corresponds to TRBD1 (6 bases). CDR3 length: 18 amino acids. Deletions cut 1 base from V and 7 bases from J, with 24 bases between. Germline CDR1 reads SGHDT; CDR2 reads YYEEEE.

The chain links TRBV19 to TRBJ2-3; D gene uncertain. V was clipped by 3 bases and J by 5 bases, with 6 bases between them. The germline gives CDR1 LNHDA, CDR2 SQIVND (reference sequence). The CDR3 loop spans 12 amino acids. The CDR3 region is CASSILEDTQYF. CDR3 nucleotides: TGTGCCAGTAGTATCCTAGAAGATACGCAGTATTTT.

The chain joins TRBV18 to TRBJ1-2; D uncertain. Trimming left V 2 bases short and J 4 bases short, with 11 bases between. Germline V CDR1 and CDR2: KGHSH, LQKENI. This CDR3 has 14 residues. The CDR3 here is CASSPAGSFYGYTF. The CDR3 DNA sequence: TGTGCCAGCTCACCAGCCGGTAGTTTCTATGGCTACACCTTC. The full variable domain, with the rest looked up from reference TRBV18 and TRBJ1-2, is NAGVMQNPRHLVRRRGQEARLRCSPMKGHSHVYWYRQLPEEGLKFMVYLQKENIIDESGMPKERFSAEFPKEGPSILRIQQVVRGDSAAYFCASSPAGSFYGYTFGSGTRLTVV.

CDR3 in amino acids: CASRPDRGPGELFF. The DNA for the CDR3 is TGTGCCAGCAGGCCGGACAGGGGCCCCGGGGAGCTGTTTTTT. The genes are TRBV6-5 and TRBJ2-2; 9 positions match TRBD1. Per germline, CDR1 MNHEY and CDR2 SVGAGI. J lost 6 bases, V lost 6 bases, and 5 bases had no gene match. The CDR3 is 14 residues long.

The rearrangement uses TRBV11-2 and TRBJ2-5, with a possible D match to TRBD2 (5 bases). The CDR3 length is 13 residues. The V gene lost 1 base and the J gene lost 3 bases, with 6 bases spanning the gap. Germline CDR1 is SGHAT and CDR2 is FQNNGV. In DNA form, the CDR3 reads TGTGCCAGCAGCTTAGGAGGGAAAGAGACCCAGTACTTC. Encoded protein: CASSLGGKETQYF.

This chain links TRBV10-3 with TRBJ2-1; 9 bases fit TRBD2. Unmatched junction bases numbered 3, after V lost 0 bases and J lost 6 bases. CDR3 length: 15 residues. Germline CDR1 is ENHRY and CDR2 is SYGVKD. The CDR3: CAISESPSGVNEQFF. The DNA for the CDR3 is TGTGCCATCAGTGAGTCCCCTAGCGGGGTCAATGAGCAGTTCTTC.

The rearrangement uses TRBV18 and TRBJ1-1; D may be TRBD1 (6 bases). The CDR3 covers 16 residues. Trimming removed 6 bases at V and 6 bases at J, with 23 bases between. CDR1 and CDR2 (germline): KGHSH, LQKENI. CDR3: CASSRSGTISDAEAFF. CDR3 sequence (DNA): TGTGCCAGCTCCCGTTCCGGGACAATTAGTGACGCTGAAGCTTTCTTT. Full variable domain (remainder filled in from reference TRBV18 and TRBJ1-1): NAGVMQNPRHLVRRRGQEARLRCSPMKGHSHVYWYRQLPEEGLKFMVYLQKENIIDESGMPKERFSAEFPKEGPSILRIQQVVRGDSAAYFCASSRSGTISDAEAFFGQGTRLTVV.

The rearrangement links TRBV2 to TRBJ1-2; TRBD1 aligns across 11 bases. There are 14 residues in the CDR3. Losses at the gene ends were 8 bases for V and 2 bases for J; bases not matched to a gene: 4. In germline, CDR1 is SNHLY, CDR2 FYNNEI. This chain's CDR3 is CASGDRGENYGYTF. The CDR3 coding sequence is TGTGCCAGCGGGGACAGGGGGGAGAACTATGGCTACACCTTC.

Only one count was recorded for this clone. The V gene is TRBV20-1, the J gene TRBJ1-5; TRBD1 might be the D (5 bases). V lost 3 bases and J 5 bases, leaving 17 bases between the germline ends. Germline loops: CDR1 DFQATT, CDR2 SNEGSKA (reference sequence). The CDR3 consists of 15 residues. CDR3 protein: CSASKDSPTDQPQHF. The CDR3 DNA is TGCAGTGCTAGTAAAGACAGTCCTACTGATCAGCCCCAGCATTTT.